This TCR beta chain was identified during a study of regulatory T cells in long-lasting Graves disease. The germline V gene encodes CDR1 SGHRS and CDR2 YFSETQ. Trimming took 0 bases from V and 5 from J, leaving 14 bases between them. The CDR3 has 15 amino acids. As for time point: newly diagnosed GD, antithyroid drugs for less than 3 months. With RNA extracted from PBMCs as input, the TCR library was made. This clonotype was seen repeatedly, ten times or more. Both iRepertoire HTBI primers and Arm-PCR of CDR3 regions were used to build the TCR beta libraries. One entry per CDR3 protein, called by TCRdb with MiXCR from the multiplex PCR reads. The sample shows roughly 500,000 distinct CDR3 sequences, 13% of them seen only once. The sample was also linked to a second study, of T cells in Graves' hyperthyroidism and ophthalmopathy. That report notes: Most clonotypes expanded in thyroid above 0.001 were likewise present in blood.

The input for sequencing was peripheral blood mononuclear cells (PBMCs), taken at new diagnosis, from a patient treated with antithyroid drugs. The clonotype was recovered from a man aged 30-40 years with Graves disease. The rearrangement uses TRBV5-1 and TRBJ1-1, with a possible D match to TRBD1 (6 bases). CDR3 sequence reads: CASSLAAGEVTEAFF. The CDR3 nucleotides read TGCGCCAGCAGCTTGGCGGCAGGGGAGGTTACTGAAGCTTTCTTT.